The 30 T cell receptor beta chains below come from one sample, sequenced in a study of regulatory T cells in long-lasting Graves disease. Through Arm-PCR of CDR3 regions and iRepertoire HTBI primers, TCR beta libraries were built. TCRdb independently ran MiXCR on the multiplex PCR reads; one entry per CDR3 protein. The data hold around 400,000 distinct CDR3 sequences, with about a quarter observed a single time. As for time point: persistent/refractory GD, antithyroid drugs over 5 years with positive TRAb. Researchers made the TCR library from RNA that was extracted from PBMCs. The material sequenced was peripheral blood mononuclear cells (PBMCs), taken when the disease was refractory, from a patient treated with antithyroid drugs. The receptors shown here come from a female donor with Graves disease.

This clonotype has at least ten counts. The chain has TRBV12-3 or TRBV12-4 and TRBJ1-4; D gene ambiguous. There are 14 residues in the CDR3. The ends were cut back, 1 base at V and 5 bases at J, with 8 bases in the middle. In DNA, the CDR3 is TGTGCCAGCAGTTTAGTCGGATCGAATGAAAAACTGTTTTTT. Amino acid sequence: CASSLVGSNEKLFF.

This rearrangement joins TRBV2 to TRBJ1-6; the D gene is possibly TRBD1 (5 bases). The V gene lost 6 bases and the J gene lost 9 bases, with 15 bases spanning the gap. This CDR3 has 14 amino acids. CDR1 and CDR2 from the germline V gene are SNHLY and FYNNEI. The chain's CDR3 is CASSLRGTGSPLHF. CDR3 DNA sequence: TGTGCCAGCAGCTTGAGGGGTACTGGTTCACCCCTCCACTTT.

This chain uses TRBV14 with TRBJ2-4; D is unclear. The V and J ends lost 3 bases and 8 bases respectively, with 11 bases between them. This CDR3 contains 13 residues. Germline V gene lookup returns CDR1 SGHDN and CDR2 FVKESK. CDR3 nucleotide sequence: TGTGCCAGCAGCCAGGTGCCCGAGGACATTCAGTACTTC. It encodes CASSQVPEDIQYF.

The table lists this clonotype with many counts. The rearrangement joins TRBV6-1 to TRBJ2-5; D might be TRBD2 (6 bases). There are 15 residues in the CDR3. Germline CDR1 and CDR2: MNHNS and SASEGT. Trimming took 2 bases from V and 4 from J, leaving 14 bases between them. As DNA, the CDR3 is TGTGCCAGCAGTGAATTGGAGGGAGTGGGAGAGACCCAGTACTTC. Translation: CASSELEGVGETQYF.

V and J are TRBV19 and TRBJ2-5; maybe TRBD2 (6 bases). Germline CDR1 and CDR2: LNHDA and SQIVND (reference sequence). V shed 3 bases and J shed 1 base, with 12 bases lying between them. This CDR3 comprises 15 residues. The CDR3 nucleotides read TGTGCCAGTAGTATGGGTGGAGCGGGCCAAGAGACCCAGTACTTC. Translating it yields CASSMGGAGQETQYF. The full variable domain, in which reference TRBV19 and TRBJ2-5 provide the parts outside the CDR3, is DGGITQSPKYLFRKEGQNVTLSCEQNLNHDAMYWYRQDPGQGLRLIYYSQIVNDFQKGDIAEGYSVSREKKESFPLTVTSAQKNPTAFYLCASSMGGAGQETQYFGPGTRLLVL.

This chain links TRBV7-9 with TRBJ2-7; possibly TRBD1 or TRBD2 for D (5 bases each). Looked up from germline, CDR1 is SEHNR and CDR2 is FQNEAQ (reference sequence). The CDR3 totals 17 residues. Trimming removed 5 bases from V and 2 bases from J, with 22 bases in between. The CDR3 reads CASSRKISGPNTYEQYF. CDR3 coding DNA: TGTGCCAGCAGCCGAAAGATTTCGGGACCAAATACCTACGAGCAGTACTTC.

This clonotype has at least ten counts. Here the CDR3 reads CASRAGVVGSPLHF. The DNA of the CDR3 is TGTGCCAGCAGAGCAGGGGTAGTAGGGTCACCCCTCCACTTT. The chain recombines TRBV2 with TRBJ1-6; possibly TRBD1 for D (6 bases). CDR3 length equals 14 residues. The V gene lost 6 bases and the J gene lost 10 bases, with 16 bases spanning the gap. Germline lookup yields CDR1 SNHLY and CDR2 FYNNEI.

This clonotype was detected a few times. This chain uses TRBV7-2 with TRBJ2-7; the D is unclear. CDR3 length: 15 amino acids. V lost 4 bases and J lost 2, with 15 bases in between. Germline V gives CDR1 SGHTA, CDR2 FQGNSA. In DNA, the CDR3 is TGTGCCAGCAGCTACTACAACGCTTTTCCCTACGAGCAGTACTTC. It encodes CASSYYNAFPYEQYF.

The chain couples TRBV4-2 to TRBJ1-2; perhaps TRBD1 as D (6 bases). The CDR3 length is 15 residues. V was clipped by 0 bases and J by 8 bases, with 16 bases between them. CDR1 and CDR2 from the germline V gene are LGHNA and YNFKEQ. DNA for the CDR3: TGTGCCAGCAGCCAAGATAGTGGCAGGGGAAGAGGCTACACCTTC. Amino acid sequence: CASSQDSGRGRGYTF.

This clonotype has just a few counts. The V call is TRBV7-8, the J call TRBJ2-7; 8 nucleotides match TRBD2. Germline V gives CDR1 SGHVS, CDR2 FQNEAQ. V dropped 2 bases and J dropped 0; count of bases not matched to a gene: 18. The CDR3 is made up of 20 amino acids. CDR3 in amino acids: CASSLFRVGLAGSSSYEQYF. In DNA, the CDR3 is TGTGCCAGCAGCTTATTTCGGGTGGGTCTAGCGGGCTCAAGCTCCTACGAGCAGTACTTC.

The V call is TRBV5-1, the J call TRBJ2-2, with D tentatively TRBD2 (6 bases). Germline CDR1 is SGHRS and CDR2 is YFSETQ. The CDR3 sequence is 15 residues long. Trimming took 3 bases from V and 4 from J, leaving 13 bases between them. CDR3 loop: CASSSPGGFTGELFF. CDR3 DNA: TGCGCCAGCAGCTCCCCCGGGGGATTCACCGGGGAGCTGTTTTTT. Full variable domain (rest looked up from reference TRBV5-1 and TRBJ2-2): KAGVTQTPRYLIKTRGQQVTLSCSPISGHRSVSWYQQTPGQGLQFLFEYFSETQRNKGNFPGRFSGRQFSNSRSEMNVSTLELGDSALYLCASSSPGGFTGELFFGEGSRLTVL.

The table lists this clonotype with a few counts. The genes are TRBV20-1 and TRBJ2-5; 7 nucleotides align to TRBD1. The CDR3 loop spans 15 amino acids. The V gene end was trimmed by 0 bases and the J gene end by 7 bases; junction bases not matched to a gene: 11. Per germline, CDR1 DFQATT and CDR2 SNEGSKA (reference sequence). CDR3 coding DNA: TGCAGTGCTAGAGATTTTACAGGGGATTTGGTGACCCAGTACTTC. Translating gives CSARDFTGDLVTQYF.

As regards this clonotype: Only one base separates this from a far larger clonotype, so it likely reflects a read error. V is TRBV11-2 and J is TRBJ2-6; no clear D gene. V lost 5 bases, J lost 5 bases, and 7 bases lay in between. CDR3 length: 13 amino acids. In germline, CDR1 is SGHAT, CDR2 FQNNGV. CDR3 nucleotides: TGTGCCAGCAGCCAAGTCTGGGCCAACGTCCTGACTTTC. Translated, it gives CASSQVWANVLTF.

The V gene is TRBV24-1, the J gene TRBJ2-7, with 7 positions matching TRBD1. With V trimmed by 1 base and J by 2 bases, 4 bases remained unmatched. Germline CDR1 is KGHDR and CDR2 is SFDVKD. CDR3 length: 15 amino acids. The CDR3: CATSDFRQGTYEQYF. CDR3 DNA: TGTGCCACCAGTGATTTCCGACAGGGTACCTACGAGCAGTACTTC.

CDR3 region: CATSRAGGGVVEGYTF. The DNA of the CDR3 is TGTGCCACCAGCAGAGCGGGTGGGGGAGTAGTAGAGGGCTACACCTTC. The chain is built from TRBV15 and TRBJ1-2; D perhaps matches TRBD1 (5 bases). Germline assignment: CDR1 LNHNV and CDR2 YYDKDF (reference sequence). The germline V and J ends were trimmed by 1 base and 8 bases, with 20 bases remaining between them. This CDR3 is built from 16 residues.

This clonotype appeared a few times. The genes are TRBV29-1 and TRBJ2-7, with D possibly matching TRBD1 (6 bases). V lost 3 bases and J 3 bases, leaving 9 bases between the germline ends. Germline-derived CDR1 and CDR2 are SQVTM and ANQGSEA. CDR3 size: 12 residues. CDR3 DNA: TGCAGCGTTGAGGGCAGGGGCTACGAGCAGTACTTC. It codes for CSVEGRGYEQYF.

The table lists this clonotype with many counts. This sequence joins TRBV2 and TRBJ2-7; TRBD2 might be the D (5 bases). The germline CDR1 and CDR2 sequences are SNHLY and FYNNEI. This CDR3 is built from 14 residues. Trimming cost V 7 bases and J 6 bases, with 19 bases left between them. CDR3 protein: CASTQMVTRPEQYF. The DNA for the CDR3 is TGTGCCAGCACCCAGATGGTTACTAGACCCGAGCAGTACTTC.

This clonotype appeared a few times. The CDR3: CASSQGTGAYEQYF. The DNA for the CDR3 is TGTGCCAGCAGCCAGGGGACTGGGGCCTACGAGCAGTACTTC. The chain joins TRBV7-2 to TRBJ2-7, with D perhaps matching TRBD1 or TRBD2 (6 bases each). Germline V gives CDR1 SGHTA, CDR2 FQGNSA. Between the trimmed V and J ends, which lost 5 bases and 2 bases, there was a span of 13 bases. The CDR3 is 14 amino acids. Filled out from reference TRBV7-2 and TRBJ2-7, the complete variable domain reads GAGVSQSPSNKVTEKGKDVELRCDPISGHTALYWYRQSLGQGLEFLIYFQGNSAPDKSGLPSDRFSAERTGGSVSTLTIQRTQQEDSAVYLCASSQGTGAYEQYFGPGTRLTVT.

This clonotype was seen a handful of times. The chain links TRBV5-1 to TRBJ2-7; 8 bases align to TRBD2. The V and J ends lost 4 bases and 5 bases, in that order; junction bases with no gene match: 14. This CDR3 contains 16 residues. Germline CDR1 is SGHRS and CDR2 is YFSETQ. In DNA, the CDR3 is TGCGCCAGCAGCATAGAAGCGGGAGCTATTTCCCACGAGCAGTACTTC. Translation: CASSIEAGAISHEQYF.

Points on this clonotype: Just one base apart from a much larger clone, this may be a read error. DNA for the CDR3: TGCAGCGTGGATTCCACAGGAGAGCTAAGCTATGGCTACACCTTC. Translated, it gives CSVDSTGELSYGYTF. The chain carries TRBV29-1 and TRBJ1-2, with a tentative D call TRBD1 (5 bases). The V end was cut by 6 bases, the J end by 4 bases, with 21 bases between. CDR1 and CDR2 from the germline V gene are SQVTM and ANQGSEA. The CDR3 sequence is 15 residues long.

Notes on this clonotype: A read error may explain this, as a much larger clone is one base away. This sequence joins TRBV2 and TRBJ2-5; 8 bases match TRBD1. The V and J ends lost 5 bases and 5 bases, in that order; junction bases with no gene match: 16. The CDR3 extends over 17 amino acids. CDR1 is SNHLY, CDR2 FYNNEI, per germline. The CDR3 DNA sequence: TGTGCCAGCAGTCCCGACCTCAGGACAGGGCTGGGGGAGACCCAGTACTTC. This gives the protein CASSPDLRTGLGETQYF.

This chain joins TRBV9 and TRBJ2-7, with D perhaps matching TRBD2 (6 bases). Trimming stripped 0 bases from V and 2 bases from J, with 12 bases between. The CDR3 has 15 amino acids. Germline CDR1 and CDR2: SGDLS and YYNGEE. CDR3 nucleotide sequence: TGTGCCAGCAGCGTAGGATGGGGACTCACCTACGAGCAGTACTTC. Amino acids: CASSVGWGLTYEQYF.

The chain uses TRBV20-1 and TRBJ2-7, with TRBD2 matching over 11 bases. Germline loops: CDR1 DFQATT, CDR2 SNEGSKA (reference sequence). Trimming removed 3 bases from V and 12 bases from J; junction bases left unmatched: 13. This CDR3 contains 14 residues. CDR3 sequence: CSASSTSGEIRGYF. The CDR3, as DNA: TGCAGTGCTAGCTCGACTAGCGGGGAGATCCGGGGGTACTTC.

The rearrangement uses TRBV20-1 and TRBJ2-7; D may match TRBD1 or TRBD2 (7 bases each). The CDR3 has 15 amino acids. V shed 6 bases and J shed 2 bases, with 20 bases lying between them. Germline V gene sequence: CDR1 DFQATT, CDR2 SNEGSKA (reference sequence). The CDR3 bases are TGCAGTGCCAGGGGGGAGACGGGGGGCACCTACGAGCAGTACTTC. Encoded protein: CSARGETGGTYEQYF.

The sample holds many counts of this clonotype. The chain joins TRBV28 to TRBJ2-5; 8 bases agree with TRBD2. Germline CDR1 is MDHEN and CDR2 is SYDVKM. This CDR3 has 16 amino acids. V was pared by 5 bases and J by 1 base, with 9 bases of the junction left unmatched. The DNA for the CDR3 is TGTGCCAGCAGTCCCGGGGGGGGCGTAGGCCAAGAGACCCAGTACTTC. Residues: CASSPGGGVGQETQYF.

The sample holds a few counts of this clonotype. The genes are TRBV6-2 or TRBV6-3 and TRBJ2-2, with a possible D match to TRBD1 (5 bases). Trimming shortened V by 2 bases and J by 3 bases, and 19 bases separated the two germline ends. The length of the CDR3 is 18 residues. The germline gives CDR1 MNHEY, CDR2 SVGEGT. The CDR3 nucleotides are TGTGCCAGCAGTTACCACCCAGGGTTCGTAAAGGACACCGGGGAGCTGTTTTTT. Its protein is CASSYHPGFVKDTGELFF.

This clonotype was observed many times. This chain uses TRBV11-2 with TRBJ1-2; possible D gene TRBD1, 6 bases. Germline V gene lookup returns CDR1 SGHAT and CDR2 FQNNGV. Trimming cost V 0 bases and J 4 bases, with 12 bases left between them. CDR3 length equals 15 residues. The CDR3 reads CASSLEPDSIYGYTF. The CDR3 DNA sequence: TGTGCCAGCAGCTTAGAACCGGACAGTATCTATGGCTACACCTTC.

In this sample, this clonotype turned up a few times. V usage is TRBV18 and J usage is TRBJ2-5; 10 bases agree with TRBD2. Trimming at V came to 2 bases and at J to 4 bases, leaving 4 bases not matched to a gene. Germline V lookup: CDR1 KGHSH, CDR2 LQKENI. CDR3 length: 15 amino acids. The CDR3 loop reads CASSPKREGGETQYF. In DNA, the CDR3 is TGTGCCAGCTCACCAAAGCGGGAGGGTGGAGAGACCCAGTACTTC.

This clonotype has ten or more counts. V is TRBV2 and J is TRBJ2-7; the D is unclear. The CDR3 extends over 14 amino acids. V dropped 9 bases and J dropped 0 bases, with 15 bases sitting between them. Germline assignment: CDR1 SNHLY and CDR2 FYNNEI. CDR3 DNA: TGTGCCAGTCAGACCCCGTTAGGCTCCTACGAGCAGTACTTC. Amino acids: CASQTPLGSYEQYF.

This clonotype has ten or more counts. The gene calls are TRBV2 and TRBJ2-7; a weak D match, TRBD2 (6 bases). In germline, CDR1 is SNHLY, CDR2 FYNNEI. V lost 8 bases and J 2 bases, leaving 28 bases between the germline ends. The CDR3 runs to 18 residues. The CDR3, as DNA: TGTGCCAGCCGACGCTTCCCTAGCGATCTGACAAACACCTACGAGCAGTACTTC. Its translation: CASRRFPSDLTNTYEQYF.